Below are 28 T cell receptor beta chains sequenced from a single sample in a study of identical twins. TCRdb analysed the 5' RACE reads with MiXCR anew, one entry per CDR3 protein. The sample lists 690,000 or so distinct CDR3 sequences, roughly 8% occurring once. This sample also belongs to another study, concerning yellow fever vaccine responses in identical twins.

The specimen sequenced was PBMCs. The source is a woman aged 18 to 35 in good health.

This rearrangement joins TRBV5-1 to TRBJ1-1; a weak D match, TRBD1 (5 bases). The CDR3 is made up of 14 amino acids. Germline values: CDR1 SGHRS, CDR2 YFSETQ. V gave up 6 bases and J gave up 1 base, with 13 bases separating them. Here the CDR3 DNA reads TGCGCCAGCACCCCTACGACAGAGAACACTGAAGCTTTCTTT. It translates to CASTPTTENTEAFF.

This clonotype was seen a few times. The J gene is TRBJ1-1, the V gene TRBV19; 8 nucleotides agree with TRBD1. CDR1 and CDR2 from the germline V gene are LNHDA and SQIVND (reference sequence). This CDR3 spans 16 amino acids. Germline trimming cut 3 bases from V and 7 bases from J; bases unmatched to any gene: 13. For the CDR3, the DNA is TGTGCCAGTAGTATGGGGACAGGTGGAATACTTTTTGAAGCTTTCTTT. Amino acids: CASSMGTGGILFEAFF. The entire variable domain, with the rest obtained from reference TRBV19 and TRBJ1-1, is as follows: DGGITQSPKYLFRKEGQNVTLSCEQNLNHDAMYWYRQDPGQGLRLIYYSQIVNDFQKGDIAEGYSVSREKKESFPLTVTSAQKNPTAFYLCASSMGTGGILFEAFFGQGTRLTVV.

The J gene is TRBJ2-5, the V gene TRBV20-1; 7 bases are a match to TRBD2. There are 14 residues in the CDR3. After removal of 6 bases from V and 5 bases from J, the junction contained 12 bases not matched to a gene. CDR1 is DFQATT and CDR2 is SNEGSKA in the germline V gene (reference sequence). The CDR3 is CSAKKWGGLETQYF. The CDR3 DNA reads TGCAGTGCAAAAAAGTGGGGGGGTTTGGAGACCCAGTACTTC.

This clonotype appeared a few times. The chain joins TRBV3-1 to TRBJ2-1, with D unclear. Germline CDR1 LGHDT, CDR2 YNNKEL (reference sequence). The V end lost 4 bases, the J end lost 10 bases, and 11 bases lay between the germline ends. This CDR3 region has 12 residues. The CDR3 loop is CASSLPASEQFF. CDR3 DNA: TGTGCCAGCAGCCTTCCCGCCTCAGAGCAGTTCTTC.

In its sample, this clonotype was seen a few times. The chain has TRBV12-3 or TRBV12-4 and TRBJ2-5; 7 bases are a match to TRBD1. The J segment lost 3 bases and the V segment lost 5 bases, leaving 9 bases of the junction unmatched. The CDR3 totals 15 residues. Here the CDR3 reads CASSPFDREKETQYF. CDR3 DNA: TGTGCCAGCAGTCCCTTTGACAGGGAAAAAGAGACCCAGTACTTC.

This clonotype was observed a handful of times. The chain joins TRBV20-1 to TRBJ1-4; 8 nucleotides match TRBD1. With 5 bases clipped from V and 4 bases from J, the junction kept 3 bases outside the gene matches. This CDR3 has 13 residues. The germline CDR1 and CDR2 sequences are DFQATT and SNEGSKA (reference sequence). The CDR3 is CSARTGLNEKLFF. In DNA, the CDR3 is TGCAGTGCTCGGACAGGGCTTAATGAAAAACTGTTTTTT.

The V call is TRBV29-1, the J call TRBJ2-7, with TRBD1 identical over 8 bases. V trimming: 6 bases; J trimming: 4 bases; junction bases outside the gene matches: 8. This CDR3 region has 13 residues. Per the germline V gene, CDR1 is SQVTM and CDR2 is ANQGSEA. CDR3 region: CSVGTGESYEQYF. DNA for the CDR3: TGCAGCGTGGGGACAGGAGAATCATACGAGCAGTACTTC.

V and J are TRBV5-1 and TRBJ2-5, with 7 nucleotides matching TRBD2. This CDR3 is 17 amino acids long. Germline trimming cut 4 bases from V and 7 bases from J; bases unmatched to any gene: 19. Germline V lookup: CDR1 SGHRS, CDR2 YFSETQ. In nucleotides, the CDR3 is TGCGCCAGCAGCAAAGGGGAAGGGCAGCGGGGAAGTTGGACCCAGTACTTC. Its protein is CASSKGEGQRGSWTQYF.

This clonotype occurred many times. The gene calls are TRBV5-1 and TRBJ1-6; 7 nucleotides align to TRBD1. CDR3 length: 17 amino acids. Per germline, CDR1 SGHRS and CDR2 YFSETQ. Losses at the gene ends were 0 bases for V and 7 bases for J; bases not matched to a gene: 10. CDR3 DNA: TGCGCCAGCAGCTTGGACCGCAGGCAGGGGGTAAATTCACCCCTCCACTTT. Its translation: CASSLDRRQGVNSPLHF.

The chain is built from TRBV4-2 and TRBJ2-1; 15 nucleotides agree with TRBD2. CDR3 length: 18 amino acids. The germline V gene encodes CDR1 LGHNA and CDR2 YNFKEQ. J lost 4 bases, V lost 1 base, and 5 bases had no gene match. CDR3 residues: CASSQGTSGGVSYNEQFF. Written as DNA, the CDR3 is TGTGCCAGCAGCCAAGGGACTAGCGGGGGGGTTTCTTACAATGAGCAGTTCTTC.

In its sample, this clonotype was seen a few times. This chain connects TRBV29-1 to TRBJ2-7, with D perhaps matching TRBD1 (5 bases). The CDR3 has 12 residues. Germline V gene data show CDR1 as SQVTM and CDR2 as ANQGSEA. V shed 3 bases and J shed 4 bases, with 10 bases lying between them. The CDR3 reads CSVEGRRYEQYF. The CDR3 bases are TGCAGCGTTGAGGGGCGTAGATACGAGCAGTACTTC.

This clonotype appeared many times. The gene calls are TRBV9 and TRBJ1-4; possible D gene TRBD1, 5 bases. The CDR3 spans 16 residues. Germline V CDR1 and CDR2: SGDLS, YYNGEE. V was trimmed by 3 bases and J by 4 bases, leaving 16 bases between them. The CDR3 is CASSGTPRGFNEKLFF. DNA for the CDR3: TGTGCCAGCAGCGGAACCCCGAGGGGATTTAATGAAAAACTGTTTTTT.

In this sample, this clonotype turned up many times. The chain is built from TRBV12-3 or TRBV12-4 and TRBJ1-1; the D gene is possibly TRBD1 (6 bases). The CDR3 runs to 16 residues. V was clipped by 5 bases and J by 0 bases, with 16 bases between them. Here the CDR3 reads CASSPDRPSMNTEAFF. The CDR3 coding sequence is TGTGCCAGCAGTCCTGACAGGCCGAGCATGAACACTGAAGCTTTCTTT.

This clonotype came up a few times. The chain links TRBV6-2 or TRBV6-3 to TRBJ2-3; 9 nucleotides agree with TRBD1. CDR3 length: 15 amino acids. V was clipped by 5 bases and J by 4 bases; unmatched bases: 7. Germline V lookup: CDR1 MNHEY, CDR2 SVGEGT. Written as DNA, the CDR3 is TGTGCCAGCAGTGCCCCGGGACAGGGACCAGATACGCAGTATTTT. Translated, it gives CASSAPGQGPDTQYF.

This clonotype was seen more than once but under ten times. The V and J genes are TRBV24-1 and TRBJ2-2, with 8 positions matching TRBD2. After removal of 0 bases from V and 5 bases from J, the junction contained 1 base not matched to a gene. This CDR3 region has 15 residues. Germline V gives CDR1 KGHDR, CDR2 SFDVKD. Here the CDR3 reads CATSDLREGTGELFF. Here the CDR3 DNA reads TGTGCCACCAGTGATTTGCGGGAGGGGACCGGGGAGCTGTTTTTT.

This clonotype has at least ten counts. The CDR3 loop reads CATSRDRGGTDTQYF. In nucleotides, the CDR3 is TGTGCCACCAGCAGAGATCGGGGGGGCACAGATACGCAGTATTTT. The chain is built from TRBV15 and TRBJ2-3; 7 nucleotides line up with TRBD2. This CDR3 comprises 15 residues. The ends lost 0 bases at V and 1 base at J; junction bases unmatched: 1. Germline V gene sequence: CDR1 LNHNV, CDR2 YYDKDF (reference sequence).

This clonotype was observed a handful of times. The chain joins TRBV5-1 to TRBJ2-7; D might be TRBD2 (7 bases). The CDR3 is made up of 17 amino acids. Germline lookup yields CDR1 SGHRS and CDR2 YFSETQ. V was shortened by 7 bases and J by 0 bases, with 23 bases between the two germline ends. CDR3 sequence: CASGEGSQGTFSYEQYF. CDR3 sequence (DNA): TGCGCCAGCGGGGAGGGCTCACAGGGCACCTTCTCCTACGAGCAGTACTTC.

This clonotype was picked up a small number of times. The chain carries TRBV27 and TRBJ2-3; no firm D call. V was cut by 2 bases and J by 5 bases, with 5 bases left in between. Germline CDR1 is MNHEY and CDR2 is SMNVEV (reference sequence). This CDR3 region has 12 residues. The DNA of the CDR3 is TGTGCCAGCAGTTTACCGGGAGATACGCAGTATTTT. Its translation: CASSLPGDTQYF.

This clonotype was counted ten times or more. This sequence joins TRBV7-2 and TRBJ1-1; D remains unclear. V was shortened by 0 bases and J by 0 bases, with 5 bases between the two germline ends. Per germline, CDR1 SGHTA and CDR2 FQGNSA. CDR3 length equals 14 residues. DNA for the CDR3: TGTGCCAGCAGCTTAGCGATGGTGAACACTGAAGCTTTCTTT. This translates into CASSLAMVNTEAFF. The full variable domain, rest sourced from reference TRBV7-2 and TRBJ1-1, is GAGVSQSPSNKVTEKGKDVELRCDPISGHTALYWYRQSLGQGLEFLIYFQGNSAPDKSGLPSDRFSAERTGGSVSTLTIQRTQQEDSAVYLCASSLAMVNTEAFFGQGTRLTVV.

This clonotype was observed a few times. V and J are TRBV4-1 and TRBJ1-5; the D gene is possibly TRBD1 (5 bases). Trimming cost V 0 bases and J 3 bases, with 9 bases left between them. CDR3 length: 15 residues. Per germline, CDR1 MGHRA and CDR2 YSYEKL. The CDR3 region is CASSQDPGNNQPQHF. The CDR3 coding sequence is TGCGCCAGCAGCCAAGATCCAGGGAACAATCAGCCCCAGCATTTT.

This clonotype was picked up many times. The chain employs TRBV14 and TRBJ2-3; D assignment may be TRBD1 or TRBD2 (6 bases each). V lost 4 bases and J lost 2, with 16 bases in between. The germline CDR1 and CDR2 sequences are SGHDN and FVKESK. The CDR3 consists of 16 residues. The chain's CDR3 is CASSPRNGGLTDTQYF. The CDR3 nucleotides are TGTGCCAGCAGCCCCAGAAATGGGGGGCTCACAGATACGCAGTATTTT.

This clonotype has only a few counts. V usage is TRBV7-8 and J usage is TRBJ2-1; tentative D call: TRBD2 (6 bases). V gave up 2 bases and J gave up 0 bases, with 11 bases separating them. The V gene's germline CDR1 is SGHVS and CDR2 FQNEAQ. CDR3 length equals 16 residues. As DNA, the CDR3 is TGTGCCAGCAGCTTATTTCTGGGGGGCTCCTACAATGAGCAGTTCTTC. It specifies CASSLFLGGSYNEQFF.

In this sample, this clonotype turned up a few times. The chain has TRBV28 and TRBJ2-3; D is possibly TRBD2 (5 bases). Germline loops: CDR1 MDHEN, CDR2 SYDVKM. V dropped 4 bases and J dropped 2 bases, with 10 bases sitting between them. The CDR3 loop spans 14 amino acids. Here the CDR3 reads CASSSRTVTDTQYF. The DNA for the CDR3 is TGTGCCAGCAGTTCCCGGACTGTCACAGATACGCAGTATTTT.

The gene calls are TRBV12-3 or TRBV12-4 and TRBJ1-2; D is ambiguous. This CDR3 region has 12 residues. Trimming cost V 8 bases and J 5 bases, with 12 bases left between them. CDR3: CASQGRDYGYTF. CDR3 DNA sequence: TGTGCCAGCCAAGGACGGGATTATGGCTACACCTTC.

This clonotype was seen at least ten times. The gene calls are TRBV29-1 and TRBJ2-1, with 7 bases fitting TRBD1. CDR1 and CDR2 from the germline V gene are SQVTM and ANQGSEA. The length of the CDR3 is 13 residues. V lost 3 bases, J lost 9 bases, and 8 bases stayed unmatched. For the CDR3, the DNA is TGCAGCGTTGAGGGTCAGGGGGTTTTTGAGCAGTTCTTC. Translation gives CSVEGQGVFEQFF.

In its sample, this clonotype was seen a few times. The chain recombines TRBV14 with TRBJ2-3; 13 bases match TRBD2. V was clipped by 10 bases and J by 4 bases; unmatched bases: 2. There are 13 residues in the CDR3. In germline, CDR1 is SGHDN, CDR2 FVKESK. The CDR3 here is CATGLAGADTQYF. CDR3 DNA: TGTGCCACCGGACTAGCGGGAGCAGATACGCAGTATTTT.

CDR3 protein: CSAREVLQYF. In DNA form, the CDR3 reads TGCAGTGCTAGAGAGGTCCTTCAGTACTTC. The chain is built from TRBV20-1 and TRBJ2-7; D unresolved. CDR1 is DFQATT, CDR2 SNEGSKA, per germline (reference sequence). Trimming shortened V by 0 bases and J by 10 bases, and 7 bases separated the two germline ends. CDR3 size: 10 residues.

This clonotype was seen at least ten times. The V call is TRBV6-1, the J call TRBJ2-3, with unresolved D. From germline, CDR1 is MNHNS and CDR2 SASEGT. CDR3 length: 14 residues. Trimming removed 3 bases from V and 2 bases from J, with 9 bases in between. The CDR3 nucleotides read TGTGCCAGCAGTGACAGCGTATTCACAGATACGCAGTATTTT. Its protein product is CASSDSVFTDTQYF.